Below, 32 T cell receptor beta chains from the same sample are listed, as sequenced in a study of vaccination and CD4 T cells after COVID-19. No antigen has been assigned to these receptors. Cultured CD4+ T cells had their DNA profiled by the Oncomine TCR Beta short-read assay. Each CDR3 protein is one row after TCRdb ran MiXCR on the PCR reads. In the table there are 15,000 or so distinct CDR3 sequences, 45% to 60% of which are singletons. This sample's treatment: roughly ten-day PBMC culture with coronavirus spike peptide pools or control peptides (ViraFEST assay). The sample comprised CD4+ T cells from blood, cultured in vitro. The origin of the receptors is a human donor who had recovered from COVID-19.

This chain connects TRBV15 to TRBJ2-5; the D gene is possibly TRBD2 (5 bases). The CDR3 has 18 residues. The ends were cut back, 3 bases at V and 5 bases at J, with 25 bases in the middle. Germline CDR1 reads LNHNV; CDR2 reads YYDKDF (reference sequence). CDR3 nucleotide sequence: TGTGCCACCAGCAGCCGAGGGCTAGGCATAGGGCTTAGGGAGACCCAGTACTTC. Translated, it gives CATSSRGLGIGLRETQYF.

This chain connects TRBV30 to TRBJ1-5; D might be TRBD1 (6 bases). CDR3 size: 16 residues. CDR1 is GTSNPN, CDR2 SVGIG, per germline (reference sequence). V was cut by 1 base and J by 1 base, with 14 bases left in between. This chain's CDR3 is CAWSDRRGASNQPQHF. Here the CDR3 DNA reads TGTGCCTGGAGTGACCGACGGGGGGCGAGCAATCAGCCCCAGCATTTT.

The rearrangement joins TRBV6-2 or TRBV6-3 to TRBJ1-1; D gene unclear. CDR1 is MNHEY, CDR2 SVGEGT, per germline. The CDR3 totals 14 residues. The V and J ends lost 6 bases and 8 bases respectively, with 19 bases between them. As DNA, the CDR3 is TGTGCCAGCAGCCCCGGGTGGGCTATGTGGGAAGCTTTCTTT. Encoded protein: CASSPGWAMWEAFF.

This rearrangement joins TRBV20-1 to TRBJ2-2, with 8 bases matching TRBD2. The CDR3 length is 13 residues. V shed 6 bases and J 7 bases; nucleotides not matched to a gene: 7. Germline CDR1 DFQATT, CDR2 SNEGSKA (reference sequence). The CDR3 region has the DNA TGCAGTGCCACTACAGCGGGAGTCGGGGAGCTGTTTTTT. As protein: CSATTAGVGELFF.

CDR3 region: CASSPRDPTDTQYF. The CDR3 DNA reads as TGTGCCAGCAGCCCTCGGGACCCCACAGATACGCAGTATTTT. The chain links TRBV11-2 to TRBJ2-3; either TRBD1 or TRBD2 may fit D (5 bases each). V dropped 5 bases and J dropped 2 bases, with 11 bases sitting between them. From germline, CDR1 is SGHAT and CDR2 FQNNGV. The CDR3 has 14 residues.

This clonotype was seen more than once but under ten times. The V gene is TRBV24-1, the J gene TRBJ2-5, with 7 bases fitting TRBD1. The CDR3 length is 14 residues. Germline V gives CDR1 KGHDR, CDR2 SFDVKD. J gave up 0 bases and V 11 bases, and 8 bases lay outside the gene matches. The CDR3: CAIISTGNQETQYF. For the CDR3, the DNA is TGTGCCATTATATCGACAGGGAACCAAGAGACCCAGTACTTC.

The V call is TRBV6-5, the J call TRBJ1-2; 7 bases match TRBD1. Germline-derived CDR1 and CDR2 are MNHEY and SVGAGI. V lost 2 bases and J lost 8; bases outside the gene matches: 11. CDR3 length: 15 residues. The chain's CDR3 is CASSYRTPGQNGYTF. In DNA, the CDR3 is TGTGCCAGCAGTTACCGGACCCCGGGACAGAACGGCTACACCTTC.

This clonotype has just a few counts. The chain uses TRBV2 and TRBJ1-5; tentative D call: TRBD1 (5 bases). CDR1 and CDR2 from the germline V gene are SNHLY and FYNNEI. The V end lost 6 bases, the J end lost 3 bases, and 6 bases lay between the germline ends. The CDR3 has 12 residues. CDR3 amino acids: CASRGTNQPQHF. In nucleotides, the CDR3 is TGTGCCAGCAGGGGGACCAATCAGCCCCAGCATTTT.

The rearrangement joins TRBV7-9 to TRBJ1-6; perhaps TRBD1 as D (5 bases). Germline assignment: CDR1 SEHNR and CDR2 FQNEAQ (reference sequence). V dropped 1 base and J dropped 7 bases, with 11 bases sitting between them. The CDR3 totals 15 residues. CDR3 in amino acids: CASSLVLGTNSPLHF. As DNA, the CDR3 is TGTGCCAGCAGCTTAGTTCTCGGGACCAATTCACCCCTCCACTTT. Supplemented by reference TRBV7-9 and TRBJ1-6, the full variable domain reads DTGVSQNPRHKITKRGQNVTFRCDPISEHNRLYWYRQTLGQGPEFLTYFQNEAQLEKSRLLSDRFSAERPKGSFSTLEIQRTEQGDSAMYLCASSLVLGTNSPLHFGNGTRLTVT.

This chain uses TRBV2 with TRBJ1-5, with D uncertain. Germline V gives CDR1 SNHLY, CDR2 FYNNEI. With 0 bases removed from V and 1 base from J, the gap between germline ends came to 4 bases. The CDR3 totals 14 residues. CDR3 in amino acids: CASSEANSNQPQHF. CDR3 DNA: TGTGCCAGCAGTGAAGCGAACAGCAATCAGCCCCAGCATTTT.

The chain is built from TRBV28 and TRBJ1-5; D remains unclear. V was shortened by 4 bases and J by 2 bases, with 9 bases between the two germline ends. The CDR3 contains 14 residues. Germline loops: CDR1 MDHEN, CDR2 SYDVKM. The chain's CDR3 is CASSSHGGNQPQHF. The CDR3, as DNA: TGTGCCAGCAGTTCCCATGGCGGCAATCAGCCCCAGCATTTT.

The J gene is TRBJ2-7, the V gene TRBV30; no reliable D call. CDR1 is GTSNPN, CDR2 SVGIG, per germline (reference sequence). This CDR3 is built from 14 residues. Trimming shortened V by 2 bases and J by 2 bases, and 13 bases separated the two germline ends. The CDR3 DNA follows: TGTGCCTGGAGTTCATGGGAAGGGACCTACGAGCAGTACTTC. It translates to CAWSSWEGTYEQYF.

This chain uses TRBV2 with TRBJ2-1; 13 bases map to TRBD2. J gave up 1 base and V 11 bases, and 2 bases lay outside the gene matches. CDR1 and CDR2 from the germline V gene are SNHLY and FYNNEI. The CDR3 has 14 amino acids. CDR3: CARGLAGSYNEQFF. The CDR3 region has the DNA TGTGCCCGGGGACTAGCGGGATCCTACAATGAGCAGTTCTTC.

In DNA, the CDR3 is TGTGCCTGGAGTTCGGGGGGTCTCGACTACGAGCAGTACTTC. Amino acids: CAWSSGGLDYEQYF. The chain combines TRBV30 with TRBJ2-7; 7 positions match TRBD2. This CDR3 region has 14 residues. The J segment lost 3 bases and the V segment lost 2 bases, leaving 7 bases of the junction unmatched. Looked up from germline, CDR1 is GTSNPN and CDR2 is SVGIG (reference sequence). The full variable domain, its missing parts supplied by reference TRBV30 and TRBJ2-7, is SQTIHQWPATLVQPVGSPLSLECTVEGTSNPNLYWYRQAAGRGLQLLFYSVGIGQISSEVPQNLSASRPQDRQFILSSKKLLLSDSGFYLCAWSSGGLDYEQYFGPGTRLTVT.

This clonotype was seen only once. The J gene is TRBJ2-1, the V gene TRBV25-1, with 7 bases matching TRBD2. The germline gives CDR1 MGHDK, CDR2 SYGVNS. This CDR3 region has 14 residues. The ends lost 1 base at V and 9 bases at J; junction bases unmatched: 6. The CDR3 is CASSEWGGAGEQFF. The CDR3 nucleotides read TGTGCCAGCAGTGAATGGGGAGGGGCCGGTGAGCAGTTCTTC.

The gene calls are TRBV10-3 and TRBJ1-1; D ambiguous. CDR3 length: 13 residues. V was pared by 6 bases and J by 0 bases, with 8 bases between. Germline-derived CDR1 and CDR2 are ENHRY and SYGVKD. CDR3 coding DNA: TGTGCCATCAGGATTAACCTGAACACTGAAGCTTTCTTT. Translation: CAIRINLNTEAFF.

This clonotype was seen only a few times. The rearrangement joins TRBV6-1 to TRBJ1-5; possible D gene TRBD1, 6 bases. From germline, CDR1 is MNHNS and CDR2 SASEGT. The ends were cut back, 7 bases at V and 4 bases at J, with 17 bases in the middle. The CDR3 spans 15 residues. The CDR3 DNA is TGTGCCAGCAATCTACAGGGTAACCCAAATCAGCCCCAGCATTTT. It yields the protein CASNLQGNPNQPQHF.

The chain joins TRBV20-1 to TRBJ2-3; the match to TRBD2 covers 15 bases. With V trimmed by 4 bases and J by 4 bases, 12 bases remained unmatched. Germline V gene lookup returns CDR1 DFQATT and CDR2 SNEGSKA (reference sequence). CDR3 length: 18 residues. The CDR3 is CSATGLAGGLLGADTQYF. The DNA for the CDR3 is TGCAGTGCTACGGGACTAGCGGGGGGACTCCTCGGGGCAGATACGCAGTATTTT.

V usage is TRBV6-5 and J usage is TRBJ2-5; D not resolved. The CDR3 runs 14 residues. Germline CDR1 is MNHEY and CDR2 is SVGAGI. V was pared by 4 bases and J by 1 base, with 10 bases between. The CDR3 sequence is CASSSLLIQETQYF. CDR3 in DNA: TGTGCCAGCAGTTCCCTTCTCATCCAAGAGACCCAGTACTTC.

This clonotype occurred a few times. V gene TRBV6-1 combines with J gene TRBJ2-6, with D possibly being TRBD1 (5 bases). Germline loops: CDR1 MNHNS, CDR2 SASEGT. The CDR3 runs 17 residues. V was trimmed by 2 bases and J by 2 bases, leaving 13 bases between them. CDR3 amino acids: CASSEYPSRAGANVLTF. The CDR3 nucleotides are TGTGCCAGCAGTGAATATCCCTCCAGGGCTGGGGCCAACGTCCTGACTTTC.

The chain links TRBV7-2 to TRBJ2-3, with TRBD2 as a possible D gene (6 bases). V was pared by 5 bases and J by 0 bases, with 12 bases between. CDR1 and CDR2 (germline): SGHTA, FQGNSA. This CDR3 is 15 amino acids long. CDR3 loop: CASSLTGTSTDTQYF. As DNA, the CDR3 is TGTGCCAGCAGCCTCACCGGGACTAGCACAGATACGCAGTATTTT.

This clonotype was seen more than once but under ten times. V and J are TRBV19 and TRBJ1-5, with 7 bases matching TRBD1. Germline V gene sequence: CDR1 LNHDA, CDR2 SQIVND (reference sequence). V shed 9 bases and J 4 bases; nucleotides not matched to a gene: 9. The CDR3 extends over 14 amino acids. CDR3 DNA sequence: TGTGCCAGCTCTGACAGGGCTAGGAATCAGCCCCAGCATTTT. Translating it yields CASSDRARNQPQHF.

The chain uses TRBV6-1 and TRBJ1-4; D is ambiguous. Trimming left V 6 bases short and J 4 bases short, with 9 bases between. There are 13 residues in the CDR3. The germline CDR1 and CDR2 sequences are MNHNS and SASEGT. The CDR3 sequence: CASSRPLNEKLFF. The CDR3 nucleotides are TGTGCCAGCAGCCGGCCCCTTAATGAAAAACTGTTTTTT.

This clonotype was detected a few times. V usage is TRBV30 and J usage is TRBJ1-6; no clear D. The CDR3 is 15 amino acids. V was shortened by 2 bases and J by 4 bases, with 12 bases between the two germline ends. The germline CDR1 and CDR2 sequences are GTSNPN and SVGIG (reference sequence). The CDR3 DNA follows: TGTGCCTGGAGTCGGGATGGCTTGTATAATTCACCCCTCCACTTT. Its protein product is CAWSRDGLYNSPLHF.

The J gene is TRBJ2-6, the V gene TRBV3-1, with no clear D. The germline V and J ends were trimmed by 6 bases and 0 bases, with 12 bases remaining between them. The germline V gene has CDR1 LGHDT and CDR2 YNNKEL (reference sequence). The CDR3 is 16 residues long. This chain's CDR3 is CASSHPRVSGANVLTF. The CDR3 DNA is TGTGCCAGCAGTCATCCTCGGGTCTCTGGGGCCAACGTCCTGACTTTC.

This clonotype was detected a few times. Written as DNA, the CDR3 is TGTGCCAGCACCTCCACACAGGCAGGAGTCTATGGCTACACCTTC. Its translation: CASTSTQAGVYGYTF. V is TRBV6-1 and J is TRBJ1-2; possibly TRBD1 for D (5 bases). Trimming took off 7 bases at V and 4 bases at J, with 19 bases between the two ends. This CDR3 has 15 residues. Germline V CDR1 and CDR2: MNHNS, SASEGT.

The table lists this clonotype with a few counts. The chain is built from TRBV7-2 and TRBJ1-2; the match to TRBD1 covers 10 bases. V gave up 4 bases and J gave up 7 bases; unmatched junction bases: 6. This CDR3 spans 14 amino acids. Germline values: CDR1 SGHTA, CDR2 FQGNSA. CDR3 nucleotides: TGTGCCAGCAGCTCGACAGGGGGCGTAAGTGGCTACACCTTC. It is translated as CASSSTGGVSGYTF.

This clonotype has more than one count but fewer than ten. The CDR3 reads CASSPRFLNTEAFF. CDR3 bases: TGTGCCAGCAGTCCCAGGTTCTTGAACACTGAAGCTTTCTTT. The chain is built from TRBV2 and TRBJ1-1; D uncertain. The CDR3 extends over 14 amino acids. From germline, CDR1 is SNHLY and CDR2 FYNNEI. Trimming left V 5 bases short and J 0 bases short, with 10 bases between. The entire variable domain, with the rest obtained from reference TRBV2 and TRBJ1-1, is as follows: EPEVTQTPSHQVTQMGQEVILRCVPISNHLYFYWYRQILGQKVEFLVSFYNNEISEKSEIFDDQFSVERPDGSNFTLKIRSTKLEDSAMYFCASSPRFLNTEAFFGQGTRLTVV.

V is TRBV10-2 and J is TRBJ2-5; 10 bases line up with TRBD2. The V segment lost 8 bases and the J segment 5 bases; nucleotides outside the gene matches: 14. CDR1 and CDR2 (germline): WSHSY, SAAADI. The CDR3 runs 16 residues. The CDR3, as DNA: TGCGCCAGCCGTCCCCCAGCGGGGGGGCCCGGGGAGACCCAGTACTTC. This translates into CASRPPAGGPGETQYF.

The gene calls are TRBV15 and TRBJ2-7; 10 bases align to TRBD1. The CDR3 is 14 amino acids. The V and J ends lost 7 bases and 1 base, in that order; junction bases with no gene match: 4. CDR1 and CDR2 (germline): LNHNV, YYDKDF (reference sequence). CDR3 residues: CATTRDRGSYEQYF. The CDR3, as DNA: TGTGCCACCACCCGGGACAGGGGTTCCTACGAGCAGTACTTC.

CDR3 sequence reads: CASSDPAVYEQYF. The CDR3, as DNA: TGCGCCAGCAGTGACCCCGCAGTGTACGAGCAGTACTTC. This sequence joins TRBV10-2 and TRBJ2-7; D is unclear. V was pared by 3 bases and J by 4 bases, with 10 bases between. This CDR3 region has 13 residues. Germline lookup yields CDR1 WSHSY and CDR2 SAAADI.

The chain employs TRBV20-1 and TRBJ2-3, with 12 bases fitting TRBD2. CDR1 DFQATT and CDR2 SNEGSKA come from the germline V gene (reference sequence). Losses at the gene ends were 1 base for V and 2 bases for J; bases not matched to a gene: 7. The length of the CDR3 is 17 residues. The CDR3 sequence is CSARGNGLAGFTDTQYF. Here the CDR3 DNA reads TGCAGTGCTAGAGGGAATGGACTAGCGGGGTTCACAGATACGCAGTATTTT.